Presented here are 12 T cell receptor beta chains from one specimen sequenced in a study of a mutant IDH1 vaccine in newly diagnosed glioma (dated by TCRdb to the early 2020s). Which antigens these TCRs recognize remains unknown. Per the publication, the time point label means: week 35, safety follow-up. Each vaccine dose was 300 ug of a 20-mer mutant IDH1 peptide in Montanide, given subcutaneously with topical imiquimod. Libraries were made using the immunoSEQ multiplex PCR assay. Imported from immuneACCESS, the table was reduced by TCRdb to in-frame sequences with V and J called. These copies leave out some clones; in studies compared against another copy, an unresolved V gene accounts for under half, and the cause of the remainder is not known. This sample lists under 40,000 clones; roughly 86% were detected once. The ten largest account for less than 20% of the sample. Material: PBMCs, obtained from a glioma patient whose treatment included an IDH1 peptide vaccine. The receptor set was obtained from a man aged 30-40 years with glioma.

The J gene is TRBJ2-3, the V gene TRBV30; D remains ambiguous. From germline, CDR1 is GTSNPN and CDR2 SVGIG (reference sequence). The V end lost 7 bases, the J end lost 2 bases, and 16 bases lay between the germline ends. This CDR3 is built from 14 residues. The CDR3 DNA reads as TGTGCCTCAGGCGGACGCCCGAACACAGATACGCAGTATTTT. Its protein product is CASGGRPNTDTQYF.

The chain combines TRBV25-1 with TRBJ2-5, with D perhaps matching TRBD1 (5 bases). There are 15 residues in the CDR3. The V end was cut by 3 bases, the J end by 6 bases, with 17 bases between. Germline V CDR1 and CDR2: MGHDK, SYGVNS. The CDR3 spells CASSDPTRQRKTQYF. In DNA, the CDR3 is TGTGCCAGCAGTGACCCAACGCGACAGAGAAAGACCCAGTACTTC.

The chain links TRBV2 to TRBJ2-2; D gene ambiguous. V was clipped by 6 bases and J by 5 bases, with 13 bases between them. Germline-derived CDR1 and CDR2 are SNHLY and FYNNEI. CDR3 length: 14 amino acids. CDR3 loop: CASSTPLITGELFF. The DNA for the CDR3 is TGTGCCAGCAGCACCCCCCTTATTACCGGGGAGCTGTTTTTT.

V is TRBV5-6 and J is TRBJ2-7, with 7 bases that match TRBD1. The CDR3 contains 14 residues. CDR1 is SGHDT and CDR2 is YYEEEE in the germline V gene. V trimming: 5 bases; J trimming: 3 bases; junction bases outside the gene matches: 8. The CDR3 is CASRKTGSFYEQYF. The CDR3 nucleotides are TGTGCCAGCAGGAAGACAGGGAGTTTCTACGAGCAGTACTTC.

This clone has a handful of counts. The V gene is TRBV4-1, the J gene TRBJ1-5, with D maybe TRBD1 (5 bases). The ends were cut back, 3 bases at V and 5 bases at J, with 8 bases in the middle. CDR3 size: 13 residues. Looked up from germline, CDR1 is MGHRA and CDR2 is YSYEKL. CDR3 in amino acids: CASSHRDDQPQHF. CDR3 sequence (DNA): TGCGCCAGCAGCCACAGGGACGATCAGCCCCAGCATTTT.

Only one count was recorded for this clone. This rearrangement joins TRBV20-1 to TRBJ2-5; D gene ambiguous. V dropped 6 bases and J dropped 2 bases, with 7 bases sitting between them. This CDR3 comprises 11 residues. Germline V CDR1 and CDR2: DFQATT, SNEGSKA (reference sequence). CDR3 DNA: TGCAGTGCACAGATTCAAGAGACCCAGTACTTC. Its translation is CSAQIQETQYF.

The chain links TRBV6-1 to TRBJ2-2; 8 nucleotides align to TRBD1. V gave up 4 bases and J gave up 1 base; unmatched junction bases: 11. The length of the CDR3 is 18 residues. Per the germline V gene, CDR1 is MNHNS and CDR2 is SASEGT. CDR3 loop: CASSVSGQVYVNTGELFF. The CDR3 DNA reads as TGTGCCAGCAGTGTCTCGGGACAGGTCTATGTGAACACCGGGGAGCTGTTTTTT.

The rearrangement joins TRBV19 to TRBJ2-7; 8 nucleotides match TRBD2. The CDR3 is 14 amino acids. Looked up from germline, CDR1 is LNHDA and CDR2 is SQIVND (reference sequence). Unmatched junction bases numbered 6, after V lost 5 bases and J lost 3 bases. This CDR3 is CASSAGTRGYEQYF. The CDR3 nucleotides read TGTGCCAGTAGTGCCGGGACTAGGGGCTACGAGCAGTACTTC.

The chain is built from TRBV30 and TRBJ1-4; D may be TRBD1 (6 bases). The CDR3 has 12 residues. Germline values: CDR1 GTSNPN, CDR2 SVGIG (reference sequence). Between the trimmed V and J ends, which lost 1 base and 8 bases, there was a span of 8 bases. CDR3 nucleotides: TGTGCCTGGAGTGAGGGGGTGGAAAAACTGTTTTTT. It is translated as CAWSEGVEKLFF.

Here the CDR3 reads CASSEGGTGHEKLFF. The CDR3 DNA sequence: TGTGCCAGCAGTGAGGGGGGGACAGGGCACGAAAAACTGTTTTTT. The chain links TRBV25-1 to TRBJ1-4; 9 positions match TRBD1. With V trimmed by 3 bases and J by 8 bases, 7 bases remained unmatched. Germline CDR1 and CDR2: MGHDK and SYGVNS. The CDR3 extends over 15 amino acids.

V gene TRBV19 combines with J gene TRBJ1-3, with no clear D. Germline loops: CDR1 LNHDA, CDR2 SQIVND (reference sequence). The V end was cut by 4 bases, the J end by 0 bases, with 10 bases between. This CDR3 is 15 amino acids long. This chain's CDR3 is CASSNSVRSGNTIYF. The CDR3 region has the DNA TGTGCCAGTAGTAATTCAGTCCGCTCTGGAAACACCATATATTTT.

The chain combines TRBV5-4 with TRBJ2-7; D may match TRBD1 or TRBD2 (5 bases each). V was clipped by 4 bases and J by 2 bases, with 19 bases between them. CDR1 and CDR2 (germline): SGHNT, YYREEE (reference sequence). CDR3 length equals 16 residues. The DNA of the CDR3 is TGTGCCAGCAGCGTCGGGACCCCGCTAGACACCTACGAGCAGTACTTC. Translating it yields CASSVGTPLDTYEQYF.